These 16 T cell receptor beta chains were sequenced from one sample in a study of regulatory T cells in long-lasting Graves disease. This sample's time point: newly diagnosed GD, antithyroid drugs for less than 3 months. Extracted PBMC RNA gave rise to the TCR library. Arm-PCR with iRepertoire HTBI primers amplified the CDR3 regions for these TCR beta libraries. TCRdb recomputed calls from the multiplex PCR reads with MiXCR, one row per CDR3 protein. The data show hundreds of thousands of distinct CDR3 sequences, approximately 15% seen once. These records were also assigned to another study, of T cells in Graves' hyperthyroidism and ophthalmopathy.

The sequences come from peripheral blood mononuclear cells (PBMCs), collected at new diagnosis, from a patient treated with antithyroid drugs. Receptors were obtained from a woman aged 30 to 39 with Graves disease.

This clonotype was seen only a few times. The V and J genes are TRBV6-1 and TRBJ1-5, with 7 bases matching TRBD1. J gave up 4 bases and V 6 bases, and 6 bases lay outside the gene matches. CDR1 and CDR2 from the germline V gene are MNHNS and SASEGT. This CDR3 is built from 14 residues. This CDR3 is CASSQQGKNQPQHF. DNA for the CDR3: TGTGCCAGCAGCCAACAGGGGAAGAATCAGCCCCAGCATTTT.

With respect to this clonotype: In this CDR3 the conserved last residue, phenylalanine or tryptophan, is missing, so a read error is likely. The gene calls are TRBV27 and TRBJ2-7, with 12 bases that match TRBD2. The J segment lost 5 bases and the V segment lost 2 bases, leaving 4 bases of the junction unmatched. Germline V gives CDR1 MNHEY, CDR2 SMNVEV (reference sequence). The length of the CDR3 is 15 residues. The CDR3 reads CASSLRLAGVNEQYS. CDR3 in DNA: TGTGCCAGCAGTTTAAGACTAGCGGGAGTAAACGAGCAGTACTCC.

The gene calls are TRBV20-1 and TRBJ2-7; D possibly corresponds to TRBD2 (6 bases). Germline loops: CDR1 DFQATT, CDR2 SNEGSKA (reference sequence). Trimming took 3 bases from V and 0 from J, leaving 9 bases between them. This CDR3 is built from 13 residues. The CDR3 bases are TGCAGTGCTAGTTCCGGGAGCTCCTACGAGCAGTACTTC. This encodes CSASSGSSYEQYF.

This clonotype was seen ten or more times. This sequence joins TRBV7-9 and TRBJ1-4; D remains ambiguous. V lost 2 bases and J lost 7, with 14 bases in between. The CDR3 length is 15 residues. The germline CDR1 and CDR2 sequences are SEHNR and FQNEAQ (reference sequence). This CDR3 reads CASSLSPGEGEKLFF. As DNA, the CDR3 is TGTGCCAGCAGCTTATCCCCGGGAGAGGGTGAAAAACTGTTTTTT.

This clonotype was observed at least ten times. This rearrangement joins TRBV27 to TRBJ2-3; perhaps TRBD2 as D (5 bases). There are 15 residues in the CDR3. In germline, CDR1 is MNHEY, CDR2 SMNVEV (reference sequence). Trimming shortened V by 8 bases and J by 6 bases, and 21 bases separated the two germline ends. The CDR3 loop reads CASFRESPPGDTQYF. CDR3 sequence (DNA): TGTGCCAGCTTCCGGGAAAGCCCACCCGGGGATACGCAGTATTTT.

V gene TRBV9 combines with J gene TRBJ2-1, with D hard to call. V was pared by 3 bases and J by 0 bases, with 7 bases between. The CDR3 runs 14 residues. In germline, CDR1 is SGDLS, CDR2 YYNGEE. CDR3 residues: CASSELSSYNEQFF. In DNA, the CDR3 is TGTGCCAGCAGCGAGCTAAGCTCCTACAATGAGCAGTTCTTC.

A word on this clonotype: A much more abundant neighbour one base away suggests this may be a read error. The chain has TRBV7-9 and TRBJ1-1; D is uncertain. The germline gives CDR1 SEHNR, CDR2 FQNEAQ (reference sequence). This CDR3 is 14 amino acids long. CDR3 nucleotides: TGTGCCCGCAGCAATAGTAATACGAACACTGAAGCTTTCTTT. Its translation is CARSNSNTNTEAFF.

The V and J genes are TRBV20-1 and TRBJ1-6, with D possibly matching TRBD1 (5 bases). The V end lost 4 bases, the J end lost 8 bases, and 15 bases lay between the germline ends. CDR1 DFQATT and CDR2 SNEGSKA come from the germline V gene (reference sequence). The CDR3 has 14 amino acids. CDR3 protein: CSAMGGVGDSPLHF. CDR3 DNA: TGCAGTGCTATGGGAGGGGTTGGAGATTCACCCCTCCACTTT.

This clonotype was seen many times. The chain links TRBV27 to TRBJ1-1; possibly TRBD1 for D (5 bases). The CDR3 runs to 15 residues. Trimming shortened V by 3 bases and J by 0 bases, and 11 bases separated the two germline ends. Germline CDR1 MNHEY, CDR2 SMNVEV (reference sequence). The CDR3: CASSFVAGLNTEAFF. DNA of the CDR3: TGTGCCAGCAGTTTCGTAGCAGGGTTGAACACTGAAGCTTTCTTT.

This clonotype was seen repeatedly, ten times or more. The chain uses TRBV2 and TRBJ2-1, with 12 bases aligning to TRBD2. The V gene's germline CDR1 is SNHLY and CDR2 FYNNEI. CDR3 length: 14 residues. V lost 6 bases and J lost 6; bases outside the gene matches: 3. DNA for the CDR3: TGTGCCAGCAGAAGACTAGCGGGAGCCAATGAGCAGTTCTTC. Its protein is CASRRLAGANEQFF. Full variable domain (outside the CDR3, taken from reference TRBV2 and TRBJ2-1): EPEVTQTPSHQVTQMGQEVILRCVPISNHLYFYWYRQILGQKVEFLVSFYNNEISEKSEIFDDQFSVERPDGSNFTLKIRSTKLEDSAMYFCASRRLAGANEQFFGPGTRLTVL.

This clonotype was seen repeatedly, ten times or more. At one boundary the junction diverges from the germline segment, which might be a read error. The J gene is TRBJ2-1, the V gene TRBV24-1; D is perhaps TRBD2 (5 bases). CDR1 and CDR2 from the germline V gene are KGHDR and SFDVKD. The CDR3 totals 12 residues. The CDR3 spells CATRDPTNGQFF. The CDR3 DNA sequence: TGTGCCACCCGAGATCCGACTAATGGGCAGTTCTTC.

This clonotype has just one count. The V call is TRBV7-9, the J call TRBJ2-5; D possibly uses TRBD1 or TRBD2 (5 bases each). V gave up 5 bases and J gave up 4 bases, with 29 bases separating them. Looked up from germline, CDR1 is SEHNR and CDR2 is FQNEAQ (reference sequence). CDR3 length equals 19 residues. In nucleotides, the CDR3 is TGTGCCAGCAGCCAAGGGCGAGGGGAGTTGATCGTCTTGGGAGAGACCCAGTACTTC. Translating gives CASSQGRGELIVLGETQYF.

This clonotype was recorded at least ten times. This sequence joins TRBV20-1 and TRBJ1-5; tentatively, D is TRBD1 (5 bases). The CDR3 length is 13 residues. The germline gives CDR1 DFQATT, CDR2 SNEGSKA (reference sequence). Trimming took off 0 bases at V and 2 bases at J, with 5 bases between the two ends. The CDR3 loop reads CSARDRGNQPQHF. As DNA, the CDR3 is TGCAGTGCTAGAGACAGGGGCAATCAGCCCCAGCATTTT.

This clonotype was picked up many times. The genes are TRBV28 and TRBJ1-5; D not certain. Trimming removed 8 bases at V and 4 bases at J, with 15 bases between. This CDR3 spans 14 amino acids. Germline lookup yields CDR1 MDHEN and CDR2 SYDVKM. The CDR3: CASWAAPQNQPQHF. The CDR3 region has the DNA TGTGCCAGCTGGGCAGCACCCCAGAATCAGCCCCAGCATTTT.

In its sample, this clonotype was seen many times. The chain employs TRBV6-1 and TRBJ2-3; D is perhaps TRBD2 (5 bases). The V end was cut by 6 bases, the J end by 5 bases, with 15 bases between. Germline CDR1 MNHNS, CDR2 SASEGT. This CDR3 contains 14 residues. CDR3 DNA sequence: TGTGCCAGCAGGGTGGACCCGGCGGGAGATACGCAGTATTTT. Encoded protein: CASRVDPAGDTQYF.

This clonotype came up a few times. The chain links TRBV28 to TRBJ1-2; unclear D gene. V lost 2 bases, J lost 2 bases, and 12 bases lay in between. The V gene's germline CDR1 is MDHEN and CDR2 SYDVKM. The CDR3 has 15 residues. The CDR3 sequence is CASSLTGRENYGYTF. The CDR3 DNA reads as TGTGCCAGCAGTTTAACGGGTAGGGAAAACTATGGCTACACCTTC.